The 21 T cell receptor beta chains given below trace back to one sample, sequenced in a study of blood T cell repertoires in COVID-19. Sequencing was performed with immunoSEQ multiplex PCR; in TCRdb, only in-frame clones are kept and a portion is missing. The repertoire consists of about 180,000 clones, with 75% to 80% occurring once and the leading ten covering around 24%. The sequenced sample was peripheral blood. The receptors stem from a woman in her seventies with acute or convalescent COVID-19.

This clone was seen just once. The genes are TRBV23-1 and TRBJ2-6; TRBD1 matches 7 bases. TRBV23-1 is marked as an open reading frame, function uncertain. The J segment lost 0 bases and the V segment lost 3 bases, leaving 17 bases of the junction unmatched. The length of the CDR3 is 21 residues. The CDR3 DNA is TGCGCCAGCAGTCAGGGGGACAGCTTCGAACCCGCCTTCTCTGGGGCCAACGTCCTGACTTTC. This translates into CASSQGDSFEPAFSGANVLTF.

This chain uses TRBV21-1 with TRBJ2-1; TRBD2 is the table's D call and was not checked against the DNA. TRBV21-1 is assigned pseudogene status. The CDR3 has 16 amino acids. The CDR3 bases are TGTGCCAGCAGCAAAGTGGAGCGGGAGGGCCAGGATGAGCAGTTCTTC. Protein sequence: CASSKVEREGQDEQFF.

This chain joins TRBV20-1 and TRBJ1-1; D is perhaps TRBD1 (5 bases). The CDR3 has 14 residues. Trimming left V 3 bases short and J 6 bases short, with 17 bases between. Germline assignment: CDR1 DFQATT and CDR2 SNEGSKA (reference sequence). CDR3 bases: TGCAGTGCTAGTGGGGGACTCCTATCCTCTGAAGCTTTCTTT. Protein sequence: CSASGGLLSSEAFF.

The chain couples TRBV10-2 to TRBJ2-3, with D maybe TRBD2 (6 bases). Trimming removed 10 bases at V and 0 bases at J, with 14 bases between. The CDR3 extends over 14 amino acids. Germline V gene lookup returns CDR1 WSHSY and CDR2 SAAADI. In DNA form, the CDR3 reads TGCGCCACCGGGAGCGGTGCTAGCACAGATACGCAGTATTTT. It specifies CATGSGASTDTQYF.

V gene TRBV7-2 combines with J gene TRBJ2-7; a possible D gene is TRBD1 (5 bases). The CDR3 loop spans 14 amino acids. The germline CDR1 and CDR2 sequences are SGHTA and FQGNSA. V lost 4 bases and J 2 bases, leaving 12 bases between the germline ends. The CDR3 sequence: CASSSKTATYEQYF. The CDR3 coding sequence is TGTGCCAGCAGCTCGAAGACAGCAACCTACGAGCAGTACTTC.

CDR3 bases: TGCGCCAGCAGCTTTCAGGGCGGTGGCATTCAGTACTTC. It is translated as CASSFQGGGIQYF. The chain is built from TRBV5-1 and TRBJ2-4, with D possibly TRBD1 on 5 matching bases. Trimming removed 2 bases from V and 9 bases from J, with 12 bases in between. The CDR3 sequence is 13 residues long. Germline V lookup: CDR1 SGHRS, CDR2 YFSETQ.

The chain uses TRBV7-9 and TRBJ2-4; 8 bases match TRBD2. Germline V gene lookup returns CDR1 SEHNR and CDR2 FQNEAQ (reference sequence). The V segment lost 4 bases and the J segment 8 bases; nucleotides outside the gene matches: 7. The CDR3 contains 14 residues. As DNA, the CDR3 is TGTGCCAGCAGCTGGGCCGGGACTAGGGACATTCAGTACTTC. As protein: CASSWAGTRDIQYF. Supplemented by reference TRBV7-9 and TRBJ2-4, the full variable domain reads DTGVSQNPRHKITKRGQNVTFRCDPISEHNRLYWYRQTLGQGPEFLTYFQNEAQLEKSRLLSDRFSAERPKGSFSTLEIQRTEQGDSAMYLCASSWAGTRDIQYFGAGTRLSVL.

The rearrangement links TRBV7-3 to TRBJ2-5; unclear D gene. V lost 6 bases and J lost 0, with 11 bases in between. The CDR3 consists of 14 residues. Germline CDR1 is SGHTA and CDR2 is FQGTGA. The CDR3 protein is CASSPAGYQETQYF. The CDR3 nucleotides read TGTGCCAGCAGTCCCGCCGGGTACCAAGAGACCCAGTACTTC.

This clone was counted a few times. The CDR3 loop is CSVEGGEGSSRYGYTF. As DNA, the CDR3 is TGCAGCGTTGAAGGCGGGGAGGGGTCGTCCCGCTATGGCTACACCTTC. V usage is TRBV29-1 and J usage is TRBJ1-2, with D maybe TRBD1 (5 bases). The CDR3 is 16 amino acids. Germline loops: CDR1 SQVTM, CDR2 ANQGSEA. V was pared by 1 base and J by 4 bases, with 19 bases between.

This CDR3 is CSAQKTSRPTDTQYF. The CDR3 DNA follows: TGCAGCGCTCAAAAGACTAGCAGGCCCACAGATACGCAGTATTTT. The chain uses TRBV29-1 and TRBJ2-3, with 7 positions matching TRBD2. Germline CDR1 and CDR2: SQVTM and ANQGSEA. The CDR3 covers 15 residues. V gave up 7 bases and J gave up 2 bases; unmatched junction bases: 12.

This clone showed up just once. This chain uses TRBV29-1 with TRBJ1-5, with 7 positions matching TRBD1. Germline loops: CDR1 SQVTM, CDR2 ANQGSEA. J was trimmed by 7 bases and V by 4 bases; bases with no gene match: 10. The CDR3 is 14 residues long. The CDR3 here is CSVGAGGRGQPQHF. Written as DNA, the CDR3 is TGCAGCGTTGGGGCAGGGGGACGCGGGCAGCCCCAGCATTTT.

The rearrangement links TRBV7-6 to TRBJ2-3, with 8 bases lining up with TRBD2. V was clipped by 4 bases and J by 1 base; unmatched bases: 4. CDR1 is SGHVS, CDR2 FNYEAQ, per germline. The CDR3 loop spans 15 amino acids. Written as DNA, the CDR3 is TGTGCCAGCAGCTCCACTAGCGGTCGCACAGATACGCAGTATTTT. This sequence encodes CASSSTSGRTDTQYF. The whole variable domain, filled in from reference TRBV7-6 and TRBJ2-3, reads GAGVSQSPRYKVTKRGQDVALRCDPISGHVSLYWYRQALGQGPEFLTYFNYEAQQDKSGLPNDRFSAERPEGSISTLTIQRTEQRDSAMYRCASSSTSGRTDTQYFGPGTRLTVL.

The chain uses TRBV18 and TRBJ1-1; maybe TRBD1 (6 bases). Germline V CDR1 and CDR2: KGHSH, LQKENI. The CDR3 extends over 14 amino acids. Deletions cut 0 bases from V and 5 bases from J, with 10 bases between. CDR3 DNA: TGTGCCAGCTCACCACCGGGGGCTAGGACTGAAGCTTTCTTT. This gives the protein CASSPPGARTEAFF.

This chain uses TRBV2 with TRBJ1-5, with a weak D call TRBD1 (6 bases). Per the germline V gene, CDR1 is SNHLY and CDR2 is FYNNEI. The CDR3 extends over 13 amino acids. V lost 4 bases to trimming and J lost 9 bases, with 13 bases between them. Here the CDR3 reads CASSAGVYRPQHF. The CDR3 nucleotides are TGTGCCAGCAGTGCAGGGGTTTATCGGCCCCAGCATTTT. The full variable domain, its missing parts supplied by reference TRBV2 and TRBJ1-5, is EPEVTQTPSHQVTQMGQEVILRCVPISNHLYFYWYRQILGQKVEFLVSFYNNEISEKSEIFDDQFSVERPDGSNFTLKIRSTKLEDSAMYFCASSAGVYRPQHFGDGTRLSIL.

This chain connects TRBV30 to TRBJ2-3; TRBD1 aligns across 7 bases. Losses at the gene ends were 5 bases for V and 6 bases for J; bases not matched to a gene: 8. The CDR3 is 13 residues long. Germline V gene sequence: CDR1 GTSNPN, CDR2 SVGIG (reference sequence). The CDR3 loop is CAWCRDRSDTQYF. The DNA of the CDR3 is TGTGCCTGGTGCCGGGACAGAAGCGATACGCAGTATTTT.

The chain combines TRBV19 with TRBJ1-6; 8 bases agree with TRBD1. Unmatched junction bases numbered 7, after V lost 5 bases and J lost 7 bases. The CDR3 runs 15 residues. Germline-derived CDR1 and CDR2 are LNHDA and SQIVND (reference sequence). As DNA, the CDR3 is TGTGCCAGTAGTGCGGCACAGGGGGTCAATTCACCCCTCCACTTT. Translation gives CASSAAQGVNSPLHF.

The V gene is TRBV6-2 or TRBV6-3, the J gene TRBJ1-5, with 7 bases aligning to TRBD1. CDR1 and CDR2 from the germline V gene are MNHEY and SVGEGT. V was pared by 4 bases and J by 4 bases, with 7 bases of the junction left unmatched. The CDR3 is 15 residues long. The DNA for the CDR3 is TGTGCCAGCAGTTGGGGACAGTCAAGAAATCAGCCCCAGCATTTT. Translation gives CASSWGQSRNQPQHF.

The chain uses TRBV5-1 and TRBJ2-3; tentatively, D is TRBD1 (5 bases). There are 14 residues in the CDR3. From germline, CDR1 is SGHRS and CDR2 YFSETQ. V was cut by 0 bases and J by 5 bases, with 10 bases left in between. The CDR3: CASSLGQGIDTQYF. The DNA for the CDR3 is TGCGCCAGCAGCTTGGGGCAGGGAATAGATACGCAGTATTTT.

The sample holds one count of this clone. The V gene is TRBV30, the J gene TRBJ1-1; unclear D gene. The V gene's germline CDR1 is GTSNPN and CDR2 SVGIG (reference sequence). The CDR3 is made up of 15 amino acids. Trimming left V 0 bases short and J 4 bases short, with 15 bases between. The CDR3 DNA is TGTGCCTGGAGTGTGCGAAGGAGGGCGGGCACTGAAGCTTTCTTT. This encodes CAWSVRRRAGTEAFF.

The chain couples TRBV5-5 to TRBJ1-5, with D unclear. Germline V gives CDR1 SGHKS, CDR2 YYEKEE (reference sequence). The CDR3 covers 13 residues. V lost 0 bases to trimming and J lost 5 bases, with 6 bases between them. The CDR3 loop is CASSLERDQPQHF. CDR3 DNA sequence: TGTGCCAGCAGCTTGGAGAGGGATCAGCCCCAGCATTTT.

V is TRBV2 and J is TRBJ2-5, with a possible D match to TRBD1 (5 bases). With 0 bases removed from V and 7 bases from J, the gap between germline ends came to 12 bases. Germline CDR1 reads SNHLY; CDR2 reads FYNNEI. The CDR3 consists of 14 residues. The CDR3 protein is CASSEALRQGTQYF. The CDR3 nucleotides read TGTGCCAGCAGTGAAGCGCTACGGCAGGGGACCCAGTACTTC. Based on the CDR3 plus reference TRBV2 and TRBJ2-5, the full variable domain is EPEVTQTPSHQVTQMGQEVILRCVPISNHLYFYWYRQILGQKVEFLVSFYNNEISEKSEIFDDQFSVERPDGSNFTLKIRSTKLEDSAMYFCASSEALRQGTQYFGPGTRLLVL.